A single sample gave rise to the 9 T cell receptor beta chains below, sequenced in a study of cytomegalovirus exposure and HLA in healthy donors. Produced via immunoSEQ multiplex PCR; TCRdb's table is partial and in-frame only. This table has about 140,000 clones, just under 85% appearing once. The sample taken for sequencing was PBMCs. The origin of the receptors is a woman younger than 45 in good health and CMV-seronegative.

The CDR3 DNA sequence: TGTGCCAGCAGCCAAGGGGGCGGCCAAACCTACGAGCAGTACTTC. Translation gives CASSQGGGQTYEQYF. The rearrangement links TRBV6-5 to TRBJ2-7, with 7 bases identical to TRBD1. The CDR3 runs to 15 residues. Germline V gives CDR1 MNHEY, CDR2 SVGAGI. The V and J ends lost 6 bases and 2 bases, in that order; junction bases with no gene match: 10.

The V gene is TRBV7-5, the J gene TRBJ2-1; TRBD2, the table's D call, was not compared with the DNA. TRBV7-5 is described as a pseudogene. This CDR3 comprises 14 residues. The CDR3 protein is CARGAGTSYNEQFF. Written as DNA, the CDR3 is TGTGCTCGGGGAGCGGGGACCTCCTACAATGAGCAGTTCTTC.

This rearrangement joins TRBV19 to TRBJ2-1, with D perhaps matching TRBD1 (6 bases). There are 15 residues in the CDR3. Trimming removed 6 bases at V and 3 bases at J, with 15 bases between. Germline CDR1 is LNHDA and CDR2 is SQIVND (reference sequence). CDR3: CASSPGHEGYNEQFF. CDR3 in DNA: TGTGCCAGTAGCCCGGGACACGAGGGCTACAATGAGCAGTTCTTC.

CDR3 DNA: TGTGCCAGCAGCGTAGAAAGAATAAACAGGGGCGATGGCTACACCTTC. This translates into CASSVERINRGDGYTF. V usage is TRBV2 and J usage is TRBJ1-2; 7 nucleotides match TRBD1. The CDR3 length is 16 residues. From germline, CDR1 is SNHLY and CDR2 FYNNEI. The trim removed 6 bases at V and 6 bases at J, leaving 16 bases unmatched.

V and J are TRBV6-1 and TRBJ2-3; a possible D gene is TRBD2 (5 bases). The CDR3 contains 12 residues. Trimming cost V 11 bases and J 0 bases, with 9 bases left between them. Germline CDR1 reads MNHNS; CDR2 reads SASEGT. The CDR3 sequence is CAVRGSTDTQYF. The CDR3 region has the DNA TGTGCCGTCCGGGGTAGCACAGATACGCAGTATTTT.

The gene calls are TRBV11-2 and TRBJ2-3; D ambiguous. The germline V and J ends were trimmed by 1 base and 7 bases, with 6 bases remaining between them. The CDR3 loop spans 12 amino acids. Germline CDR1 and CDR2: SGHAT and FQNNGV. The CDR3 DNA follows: TGTGCCAGCAGCTTAGGAGTGAATACGCAGTATTTT. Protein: CASSLGVNTQYF. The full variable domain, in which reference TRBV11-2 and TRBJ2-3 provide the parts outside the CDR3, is EAGVAQSPRYKIIEKRQSVAFWCNPISGHATLYWYQQILGQGPKLLIQFQNNGVVDDSQLPKDRFSAERLKGVDSTLKIQPAKLEDSAVYLCASSLGVNTQYFGPGTRLTVL.

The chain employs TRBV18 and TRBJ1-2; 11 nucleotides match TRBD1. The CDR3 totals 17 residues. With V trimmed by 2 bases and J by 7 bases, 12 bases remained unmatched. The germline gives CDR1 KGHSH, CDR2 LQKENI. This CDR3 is CASSPVFGGQGASGYTF. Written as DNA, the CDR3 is TGTGCCAGCTCACCAGTTTTTGGTGGACAGGGGGCCTCTGGCTACACCTTC. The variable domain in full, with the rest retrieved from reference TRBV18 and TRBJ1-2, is NAGVMQNPRHLVRRRGQEARLRCSPMKGHSHVYWYRQLPEEGLKFMVYLQKENIIDESGMPKERFSAEFPKEGPSILRIQQVVRGDSAAYFCASSPVFGGQGASGYTFGSGTRLTVV.

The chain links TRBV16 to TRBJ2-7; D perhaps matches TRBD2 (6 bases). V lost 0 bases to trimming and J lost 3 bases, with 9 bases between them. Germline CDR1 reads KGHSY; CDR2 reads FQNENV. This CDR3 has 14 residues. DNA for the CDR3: TGTGCCAGCAGCCAATCCCGGGGACTCTACGAGCAGTACTTC. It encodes CASSQSRGLYEQYF.

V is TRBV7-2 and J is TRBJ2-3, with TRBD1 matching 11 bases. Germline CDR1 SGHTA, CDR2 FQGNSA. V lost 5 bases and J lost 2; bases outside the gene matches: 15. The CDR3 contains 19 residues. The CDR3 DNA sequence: TGTGCCAGCAGCCCGGACAGGGGGCGCGGTCGAAGGCACACAGATACGCAGTATTTT. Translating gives CASSPDRGRGRRHTDTQYF.